A selection of T cell receptor beta chains follows, all from one sample in a study of OX40 agonist ivuxolimab in advanced cancers. The method was immunoSEQ multiplex PCR; TCRdb's version includes in-frame clones alone and lacks a portion of them. The sample has tens of thousands of clones; 70% to 80% are singletons. Sequenced here: CD4+ or CD8+ T cells sorted from blood, sampled in a trial of the OX40 agonist ivuxolimab. The receptors originated from an adult with an advanced solid tumor such as melanoma, head and neck, liver or kidney cancer. CDR3s include the opening cysteine and the closing phenylalanine or tryptophan. Each record gives: J gene, D gene, clone size, V gene, CDR3 protein, CDR3 DNA. A D gene is named only where the DNA matches it firmly. Rows may omit the clone size; those that give it use once, few, many or a size class.

TRBJ2-7,TRBD1,NA,TRBV7-3,CASSLAWDREFWVF,TGTGCCAGCAGCTTAGCTTGGGACAGGGAATTTTGGGTCTTC
TRBJ1-1,NA,NA,TRBV7-9,CASSTYGAQDF,TGTGCCAGCAGCACCTACGGGGCCCAGGACTTT
TRBJ2-5,TRBD2,NA,TRBV30,CAWGPSGRETQYF,TGTGCCTGGGGTCCTAGCGGGAGAGAGACCCAGTACTTC
TRBJ1-5,NA,NA,TRBV29-1,CSVEVGFGQPQHF,TGCAGCGTTGAAGTAGGATTTGGGCAGCCCCAGCATTTT
TRBJ2-2,TRBD2,NA,TRBV9,CASSVGGTTNTGELFF,TGTGCCAGCAGCGTAGGAGGGACTACCAACACCGGGGAGCTGTTTTTT
TRBJ1-2,NA,NA,TRBV7-8,CASSLGLADYGYTF,TGTGCCAGCAGCTTAGGACTGGCGGACTATGGCTACACCTTC
TRBJ1-5,NA,NA,TRBV4-1,CASSQQGGGYSNQPQHF,TGCGCCAGCAGCCAACAGGGAGGGGGATATAGCAATCAGCCCCAGCATTTT
TRBJ2-5,NA,NA,TRBV5-1,CASSPGGLETQYF,TGCGCCAGCAGTCCAGGGGGGTTAGAGACCCAGTACTTC
TRBJ2-3,NA,NA,TRBV18,CASSPSGPDTQYF,TGTGCCAGCTCACCGTCTGGTCCAGATACGCAGTATTTT
TRBJ1-1,TRBD1,few,TRBV18,CASSPPGQDHLMNTEAFF,TGTGCCAGCTCACCCCCGGGACAGGACCATCTCATGAACACTGAAGCTTTCTTT
TRBJ1-5,NA,NA,TRBV10-2,CASRDGNQPQHF,TGCGCCAGCCGGGACGGTAATCAGCCCCAGCATTTT
TRBJ2-7,TRBD1,NA,TRBV11-3,CASTPTGAPEQYF,TGTGCCAGCACCCCGACAGGGGCTCCCGAGCAGTACTTC
TRBJ2-7,TRBD1,NA,TRBV10-3,CAISERQGGYEQYF,TGTGCCATCAGTGAGCGACAGGGTGGGTACGAGCAGTACTTC
TRBJ2-2,TRBD2,NA,TRBV7-9,CASSTTLAGVLGSGELFF,TGTGCCAGCAGCACGACCCTAGCGGGAGTACTGGGTTCCGGGGAGCTGTTTTTT
TRBJ2-7,TRBD1,NA,TRBV6-5,CASSHGQVLNEQYF,TGTGCCAGCAGCCACGGACAGGTCTTAAACGAGCAGTACTTC
TRBJ1-1,TRBD1,NA,TRBV19,CASIDVGSGGLTEAFF,TGTGCCAGTATCGATGTGGGTTCAGGGGGCTTAACTGAAGCTTTCTTT
TRBJ2-7,NA,NA,TRBV11-2,CASSQLGYEQYF,TGTGCCAGCAGCCAGCTGGGCTACGAGCAGTACTTC
TRBJ1-1,TRBD1,NA,TRBV12-5,CASGLSTGMLTAEAFF,TGTGCTAGTGGTTTGTCGACAGGGATGTTAACGGCTGAAGCTTTCTTT
TRBJ2-5,NA,NA,TRBV6-6,CASSRRGTQYF,TGTGCCAGCAGCCGCCGCGGGACCCAGTACTTC
TRBJ2-6,TRBD1,few,TRBV11-2,CASSLAGQGLSGANVLTF,TGTGCCAGCAGCTTGGCGGGACAGGGGCTCTCTGGGGCCAACGTCCTGACTTTC
TRBJ2-5,TRBD2,NA,TRBV9,CASSVGLAELETQYF,TGTGCCAGCAGCGTAGGACTAGCGGAGTTGGAGACCCAGTACTTC
TRBJ1-5,NA,NA,TRBV28,CASSFFPENNQPQHF,TGTGCCAGCAGTTTTTTTCCTGAAAACAATCAGCCCCAGCATTTT
TRBJ1-6,NA,NA,TRBV6-1,CASISEAQAQSPLHF,TGTGCCAGCATTTCGGAGGCGCAAGCGCAATCACCCCTCCACTTT
TRBJ2-3,NA,NA,TRBV5-1,CASSLTGLDYDTQYF,TGCGCCAGCAGCTTGACAGGGCTGGATTATGATACGCAGTATTTT
TRBJ2-1,TRBD1,NA,TRBV6-1,CASRELRTGLINEQFF,TGTGCCAGCAGAGAATTACGGACAGGGCTAATCAATGAGCAGTTCTTC
TRBJ1-2,NA,NA,TRBV11-2,CASSLAGSYTF,TGTGCCAGCAGCTTAGCAGGTAGCTACACCTTC
TRBJ2-6,NA,NA,TRBV5-4,CASSFLMSSGANVLTF,TGTGCCAGCAGCTTTTTAATGAGCTCTGGGGCCAACGTCCTGACTTTC
TRBJ1-3,NA,NA,TRBV19,CASSNWAGTDSGNTIYF,TGTGCCAGTAGTAATTGGGCCGGGACCGACTCTGGAAACACCATATATTTT
TRBJ2-7,NA,NA,TRBV6-1,CASRGHYEQYF,TGTGCCAGCAGGGGGCACTACGAGCAGTACTTC
TRBJ1-2,TRBD1,NA,TRBV7-2,CASSARQGALANYGYTF,TGTGCCAGCAGCGCGCGACAGGGGGCGCTTGCTAACTATGGCTACACCTTC
TRBJ2-7,TRBD2,NA,TRBV11-2,CASSLGGLAGGYEQYF,TGTGCCAGCAGCTTAGGGGGACTAGCGGGAGGGTACGAGCAGTACTTC
TRBJ2-1,TRBD2,NA,TRBV11-2,CASGDWRGAYNEQFF,TGTGCCAGCGGGGACTGGCGGGGGGCTTACAATGAGCAGTTCTTC
TRBJ1-2,TRBD1,NA,TRBV6-5,CASRDQGVYGYTF,TGTGCCAGCAGGGATCAGGGGGTGTATGGCTACACCTTC
TRBJ1-6,NA,NA,TRBV7-9,CASSLAFGQGGSPLHF,TGTGCCAGCAGCTTAGCGTTCGGGCAAGGCGGTTCACCCCTCCACTTT
TRBJ1-5,NA,NA,TRBV19,CASSIRQRSNQPQHF,TGTGCCAGTAGTATCAGACAGAGAAGCAATCAGCCCCAGCATTTT
TRBJ2-1,NA,NA,TRBV6-1,CASSERWGSYNEQFF,TGTGCCAGCAGTGAACGTTGGGGTTCCTACAATGAGCAGTTCTTC
TRBJ1-1,NA,many,TRBV10-1,CASSEDSEAFF,TGCGCCAGCAGTGAGGACAGTGAAGCTTTCTTT
TRBJ1-5,TRBD1,NA,TRBV6-1,CASSRTGRDQPQHF,TGTGCCAGCTCGAGGACAGGGAGGGATCAGCCCCAGCATTTT
TRBJ2-2,NA,once,TRBV4-1,CASSRYNRDVGTGELFF,TGCGCCAGCAGCCGGTACAACCGGGACGTCGGGACCGGGGAGCTGTTTTTT
TRBJ2-5,TRBD2,NA,TRBV5-1,CASRDLAGVGETQYF,TGCGCCAGCAGGGACCTAGCGGGAGTGGGGGAGACCCAGTACTTC
TRBJ2-7,NA,few,TRBV4-1,CASSQGTHYEQYF,TGCGCCAGCAGCCAGGGGACTCACTACGAGCAGTACTTC
TRBJ2-7,TRBD2,NA,TRBV15,CATSRTSGANYEQYF,TGTGCCACCAGCAGGACTAGCGGGGCCAACTACGAGCAGTACTTC
TRBJ2-2,NA,NA,TRBV11-3,CASSLGTAGELFF,TGTGCCAGCAGCTTAGGTACGGCCGGGGAGCTGTTTTTT
TRBJ1-1,NA,NA,TRBV4-2,CASSLRVGNTEAFF,TGTGCCAGCAGCCTAAGGGTGGGGAACACTGAAGCTTTCTTT
TRBJ2-5,NA,NA,TRBV19,CASSNPGLRYQETQYF,TGTGCCAGTAGTAACCCGGGCCTCAGGTACCAAGAGACCCAGTACTTC
TRBJ2-2,TRBD1,NA,TRBV5-1,CASSLGTGYGGELFF,TGCGCCAGCAGCTTGGGGACAGGGTATGGCGGGGAGCTGTTTTTT
TRBJ1-4,TRBD1,NA,TRBV2,CASSDRGLVEKLFF,TGTGCCAGCAGTGACAGGGGGCTCGTAGAAAAACTGTTTTTT
TRBJ2-7,NA,few,TRBV19,CASSLRQDSYEQYF,TGTGCCAGTAGTCTCCGACAGGACTCCTACGAGCAGTACTTC
TRBJ2-3,NA,NA,TRBV19,CASSIGGDTQYF,TGTGCCAGTAGTATAGGGGGAGATACGCAGTATTTT
TRBJ2-7,NA,NA,TRBV20-1,CSAISWTEQYF,TGCAGTGCTATTTCGTGGACCGAGCAGTACTTC
TRBJ1-5,TRBD1,NA,TRBV19,CASTPTTGSSNQPQHF,TGTGCCAGTACCCCCACGACAGGGTCCAGCAATCAGCCCCAGCATTTT
TRBJ1-2,NA,NA,TRBV18,CASSPQGTHGYTF,TGTGCCAGCTCACCACAGGGGACCCATGGCTACACCTTC